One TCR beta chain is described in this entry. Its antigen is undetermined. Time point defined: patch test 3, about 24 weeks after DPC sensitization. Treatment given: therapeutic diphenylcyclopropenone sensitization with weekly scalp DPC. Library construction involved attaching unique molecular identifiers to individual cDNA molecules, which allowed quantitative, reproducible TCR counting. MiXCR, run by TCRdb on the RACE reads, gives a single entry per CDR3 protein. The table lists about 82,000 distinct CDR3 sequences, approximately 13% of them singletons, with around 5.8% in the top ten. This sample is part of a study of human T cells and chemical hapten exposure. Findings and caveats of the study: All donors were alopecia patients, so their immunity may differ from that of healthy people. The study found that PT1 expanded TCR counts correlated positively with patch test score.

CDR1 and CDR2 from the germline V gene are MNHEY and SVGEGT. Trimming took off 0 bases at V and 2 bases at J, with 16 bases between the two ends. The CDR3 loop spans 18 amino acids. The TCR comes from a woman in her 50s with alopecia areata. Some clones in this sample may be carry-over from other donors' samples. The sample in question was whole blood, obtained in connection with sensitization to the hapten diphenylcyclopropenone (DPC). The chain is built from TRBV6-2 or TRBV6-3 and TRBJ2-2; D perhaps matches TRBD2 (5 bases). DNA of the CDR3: TGTGCCAGCAGTTACTCTCGAAGTGGACTGCTCAACACCGGGGAGCTGTTTTTT. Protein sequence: CASSYSRSGLLNTGELFF.